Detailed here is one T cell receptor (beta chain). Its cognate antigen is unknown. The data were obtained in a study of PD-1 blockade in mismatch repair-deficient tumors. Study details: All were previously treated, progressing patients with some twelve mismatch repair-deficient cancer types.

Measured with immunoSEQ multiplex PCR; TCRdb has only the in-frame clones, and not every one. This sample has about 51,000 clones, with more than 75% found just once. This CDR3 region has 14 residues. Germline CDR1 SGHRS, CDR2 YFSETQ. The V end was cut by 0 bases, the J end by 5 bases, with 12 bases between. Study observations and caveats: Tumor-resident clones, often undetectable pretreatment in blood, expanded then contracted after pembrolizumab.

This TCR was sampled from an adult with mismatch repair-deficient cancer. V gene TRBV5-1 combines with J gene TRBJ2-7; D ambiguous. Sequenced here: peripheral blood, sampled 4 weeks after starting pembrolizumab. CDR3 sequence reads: CASSLVGYGNEQYF. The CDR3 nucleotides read TGCGCCAGCAGCTTGGTCGGATACGGCAACGAGCAGTACTTC.